The 18 T cell receptor beta chains presented below share a single source sample, sequenced in a study of metastatic and nonmetastatic thyroid tumors. Prior to thyroid surgery, none of the patients had received any treatment. Via MiXCR, TCRdb re-called the PCR reads. Of just over 20,000 clones in the sample, around 12% were seen once. Specimen: blood. The receptors derive from a female donor with papillary thyroid cancer or a benign thyroid nodule (not recorded which). Some clones in this sample may be carry-over from other donors' samples.

This clone is labeled medium-sized. The chain employs TRBV12-5 and TRBJ2-7, with D uncertain. Germline values: CDR1 LGHNT, CDR2 FRNRAP. CDR3 length: 12 residues. Trimming cost V 3 bases and J 3 bases, with 6 bases left between them. The CDR3 is CASGFGLYEQYF. DNA for the CDR3: TGTGCTAGTGGTTTCGGGCTCTACGAGCAGTACTTC.

With respect to this clone: The junction differs from germline at one of its ends, possibly a read error. Other DNA sequences in this sample translate to the same CDR3. This chain links TRBV10-3 with TRBJ2-1, with D possibly TRBD1 on 6 matching bases. The CDR3 totals 13 residues. The germline V gene has CDR1 ENHRY and CDR2 SYGVKD. CDR3 protein: CAISAREGGEQFF. CDR3 in DNA: TGCGCCATCAGTGCTCGGGAAGGGGGTGAGCAGTTCTTT.

The sample holds many counts of this clone. V and J are TRBV6-4 and TRBJ2-4; TRBD1 matches 8 bases. Losses at the gene ends were 4 bases for V and 3 bases for J; bases not matched to a gene: 14. Germline V lookup: CDR1 MRHNA, CDR2 SNTAGT. The CDR3 spans 18 residues. The CDR3 protein is CASSALPQGEFGKNIQYF. The CDR3, as DNA: TGTGCCAGCAGTGCCCTGCCACAGGGGGAATTTGGCAAAAACATTCAGTACTTC.

The chain couples TRBV5-1 to TRBJ2-7; 7 positions agree with TRBD1. Germline V lookup: CDR1 SGHRS, CDR2 YFSETQ. CDR3 length equals 14 residues. V gave up 4 bases and J gave up 3 bases; unmatched junction bases: 7. DNA of the CDR3: TGCGCCAGCAGCACTACAGGGGTGAACTACGAGCAGTACTTC. As protein: CASSTTGVNYEQYF.

This clone was observed a handful of times. Its ends do not fully match the called genes, so a read error is possible. The CDR3 region has the DNA TGTGTCAGCAGTGTCTCAGGGGTGGGGAGCACAGATACGCAGTATTTT. Protein sequence: CVSSVSGVGSTDTQYF. V is TRBV6-4 and J is TRBJ2-3, with D possibly matching TRBD1 (6 bases). The length of the CDR3 is 16 residues. The germline V gene has CDR1 MRHNA and CDR2 SNTAGT.

This clone was counted once. In the same sample, other DNA sequences code for this CDR3. This chain connects TRBV7-9 to TRBJ1-4, with TRBD1 matching over 10 bases. V gave up 4 bases and J gave up 11 bases; unmatched junction bases: 10. The CDR3 runs 15 residues. CDR1 SEHNR and CDR2 FQNEAQ come from the germline V gene (reference sequence). Here the CDR3 reads CASSSTGTGVGKLFF. CDR3 nucleotides: TGTGCCAGCAGCTCCACCGGGACAGGGGTCGGTAAACTGTTTTTT.

The chain links TRBV11-2 to TRBJ2-3, with TRBD1 as a possible D gene (6 bases). V lost 0 bases and J 6 bases, leaving 7 bases between the germline ends. Germline V CDR1 and CDR2: SGHAT, FQNNGV. This CDR3 comprises 13 residues. CDR3 protein: CASSLDTGDTQYF. The CDR3 region has the DNA TGTGCCAGCAGCTTAGACACAGGGGATACGCAGTATTTT.

Concerning this clone: Without the conserved terminal phenylalanine or tryptophan, this CDR3 likely stems from a read error. J is TRBJ1-6 and V is TRBV10-1; D perhaps matches TRBD1 (5 bases). This CDR3 is built from 13 residues. Germline V CDR1 and CDR2: WNHNN, SYGVQD (reference sequence). CDR3 sequence (DNA): TGCGCCAGCAGTGCGGACATTAATTCACACCTCCACTCT. It specifies CASSADINSHLHS.

The table lists this clone with many counts. The chain uses TRBV4-1 and TRBJ2-2, with TRBD2 as a possible D gene (6 bases). Trimming removed 8 bases at V and 5 bases at J, with 24 bases between. The CDR3 is made up of 17 amino acids. From germline, CDR1 is MGHRA and CDR2 YSYEKL. The CDR3 reads CASSLRESWRGTGELFF. DNA of the CDR3: TGCGCCAGCTCACTCCGGGAAAGCTGGAGGGGTACCGGGGAGCTGTTTTTT.

This clone was observed many times. V is TRBV7-2 and J is TRBJ2-1; D gene ambiguous. The germline V gene has CDR1 SGHTA and CDR2 FQGNSA. The CDR3 has 12 residues. The V and J ends lost 5 bases and 10 bases respectively, with 12 bases between them. CDR3 region: CASSASFWEQFF. CDR3 DNA sequence: TGTGCCAGCAGCGCCTCTTTTTGGGAGCAGTTCTTC.

This clone occurred many times. The rearrangement links TRBV11-2 to TRBJ1-3; maybe TRBD1 (5 bases). This CDR3 spans 15 amino acids. Trimming removed 5 bases at V and 4 bases at J, with 15 bases between. Germline CDR1 and CDR2: SGHAT and FQNNGV. CDR3 bases: TGTGCCAGCAGCCCCGCAGGGTGGGTAGGAAACACCATATATTTT. Protein product: CASSPAGWVGNTIYF.

There are many counts of this clone. The rearrangement links TRBV4-1 to TRBJ1-6; a weak D match, TRBD1 (5 bases). This CDR3 has 16 amino acids. V was shortened by 1 base and J by 6 bases, with 13 bases between the two germline ends. Germline V gene lookup returns CDR1 MGHRA and CDR2 YSYEKL. CDR3 nucleotides: TGCGCCAGCAGCCAAGGGGGGGGAGGTATTAATTCACCCCTCCACTTT. This gives the protein CASSQGGGGINSPLHF.

This clone was seen more than once but under ten times. This chain links TRBV20-1 with TRBJ2-2; D is perhaps TRBD2 (5 bases). Germline V lookup: CDR1 DFQATT, CDR2 SNEGSKA (reference sequence). The germline V and J ends were trimmed by 4 bases and 4 bases, with 22 bases remaining between them. This CDR3 comprises 17 residues. The CDR3 nucleotides are TGCAGTGCTATAGATGTGACCGGGCCGGGAACCACCGGGGAGCTGTTTTTT. Its translation: CSAIDVTGPGTTGELFF.

This clone was observed at least ten times. The chain employs TRBV9 and TRBJ2-7, with 7 bases aligning to TRBD1. The CDR3 runs 14 residues. With V trimmed by 0 bases and J by 6 bases, 6 bases remained unmatched. CDR1 and CDR2 (germline): SGDLS, YYNGEE. CDR3: CASSVGKTGVEQYF. CDR3 DNA: TGTGCCAGCAGCGTAGGGAAAACAGGGGTCGAGCAGTACTTC. Combining the CDR3 with reference TRBV9 and TRBJ2-7 gives the whole variable domain DSGVTQTPKHLITATGQRVTLRCSPRSGDLSVYWYQQSLDQGLQFLIQYYNGEERAKGNILERFSAQQFPDLHSELNLSSLELGDSALYFCASSVGKTGVEQYFGPGTRLTVT.

This clone was detected many times. The genes are TRBV7-8 and TRBJ2-3; 8 nucleotides align to TRBD2. V was pared by 4 bases and J by 7 bases, with 10 bases of the junction left unmatched. CDR3 size: 15 residues. CDR1 is SGHVS and CDR2 is FQNEAQ in the germline V gene. In DNA form, the CDR3 reads TGTGCCAGCAGCTCGCCGGGGGGGAGGGGGTATACGCAGTATTTT. Encoded protein: CASSSPGGRGYTQYF.

This clone has at least ten counts. The rearrangement links TRBV6-2 or TRBV6-3 to TRBJ1-2; D call uncertain. Trimming left V 4 bases short and J 2 bases short, with 8 bases between. Germline lookup yields CDR1 MNHEY and CDR2 SVGEGT. The CDR3 length is 13 residues. CDR3 DNA: TGTGCCAGCAGTTCGAACGTCAACTATGGCTACACCTTC. Protein: CASSSNVNYGYTF.

Many counts were recorded for this clone. The CDR3 loop is CAISRSSYEQYF. CDR3 in DNA: TGTGCCATCAGTCGGTCTTCCTACGAGCAGTACTTC. V is TRBV10-3 and J is TRBJ2-7; D not certain. The CDR3 loop spans 12 amino acids. CDR1 and CDR2 from the germline V gene are ENHRY and SYGVKD. Trimming removed 5 bases from V and 1 base from J, with 6 bases in between.

There are many counts of this clone. The chain combines TRBV3-1 with TRBJ2-6, with a tentative D call TRBD1 (6 bases). The V and J ends lost 3 bases and 4 bases respectively, with 13 bases between them. CDR1 and CDR2 (germline): LGHDT, YNNKEL (reference sequence). This CDR3 has 16 residues. CDR3 amino acids: CASSHVGASGANVLTF. CDR3 in DNA: TGTGCCAGCAGCCACGTGGGGGCGTCGGGGGCCAACGTCCTGACTTTC.